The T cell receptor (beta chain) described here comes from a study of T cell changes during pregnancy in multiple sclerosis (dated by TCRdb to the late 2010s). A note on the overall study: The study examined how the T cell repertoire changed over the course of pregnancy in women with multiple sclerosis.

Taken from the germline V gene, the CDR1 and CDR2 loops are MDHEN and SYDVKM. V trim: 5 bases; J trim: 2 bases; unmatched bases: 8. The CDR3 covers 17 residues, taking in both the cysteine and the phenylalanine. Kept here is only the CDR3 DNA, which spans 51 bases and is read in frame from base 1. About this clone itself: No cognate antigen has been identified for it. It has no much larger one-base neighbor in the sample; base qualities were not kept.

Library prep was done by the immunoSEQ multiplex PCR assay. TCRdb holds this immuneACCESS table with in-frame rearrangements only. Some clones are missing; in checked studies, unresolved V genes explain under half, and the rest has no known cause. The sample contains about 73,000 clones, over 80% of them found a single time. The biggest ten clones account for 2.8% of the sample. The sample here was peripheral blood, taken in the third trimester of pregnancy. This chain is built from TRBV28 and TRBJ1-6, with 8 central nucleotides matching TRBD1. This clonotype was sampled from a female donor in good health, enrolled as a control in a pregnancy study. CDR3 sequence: CASSLAATGAYNSPLHF. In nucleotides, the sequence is TGTGCCAGCAGTCTTGCCGCGACAGGGGCCTATAATTCACCCCTCCACTTT. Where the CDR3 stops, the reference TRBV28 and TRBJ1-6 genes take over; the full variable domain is DVKVTQSSRYLVKRTGEKVFLECVQDMDHENMFWYRQDPGLGLRLIYFSYDVKMKEKGDIPEGYSVSREKKERFSLILESASTNQTSMYLCASSLAATGAYNSPLHFGNGTRLTVT.